This paragraph covers one TCR beta chain sequence. Libraries were prepared by immunoSEQ multiplex PCR; TCRdb keeps only in-frame clonotypes and omits some of them. The repertoire has about 45,000 clones, 88% of them found once; the top ten carry about 13%. This sample is part of a study of blood T cell repertoires in COVID-19. This TCR was sampled from a human donor in a cohort sampled during active COVID-19. Sequencing was carried out using peripheral blood.

The CDR3 reads CASSPSTTNTIYF. The DNA for the CDR3 is TGTGCCAGCTCACCTAGCACAACGAACACCATATATTTT. The chain joins TRBV12-3 or TRBV12-4 to TRBJ1-3; D unclear. The CDR3 runs 13 residues. Trimming left V 8 bases short and J 7 bases short, with 15 bases between.